The text below deals with one T cell receptor beta chain. The antigen is undetermined. The sample is drawn from a study of T-cell memory formation after mild COVID-19. Notes on the study in general: Detection of some responders pre-infection suggested pre-existing cross-reactive memory T cells participated.

The CDR3 covers 14 residues. Trimming shortened V by 8 bases and J by 3 bases, and 15 bases separated the two germline ends. From the 5' RACE reads, TCRdb called clonotypes with MiXCR, one entry per CDR3 protein. Of about 430,000 distinct CDR3 sequences detected, roughly 18% appear once; the ten largest clones hold around a fifth. This receptor was identified in a man between 18 and 29 years old who had mild COVID-19 (a few samples of this study predate the infection). Cell type and time point are not known. This chain joins TRBV12-3 or TRBV12-4 and TRBJ2-3, with D maybe TRBD2 (5 bases). Sequenced material: PBMCs or a T cell subset sorted from them (not recorded which). The CDR3 loop is CASGAVGETDTQYF. DNA for the CDR3: TGTGCCAGCGGAGCGGTCGGGGAAACAGATACGCAGTATTTT.